The count of the clone carrying this T cell receptor (beta chain) is one. Its antigen is unidentified. The data belong to a study of PD-1 blockade in classical Hodgkin lymphoma. Whole-study results and caveats: Individuals who commenced nivolumab within less than 1 year of ASCT were excluded.

CDR3 length: 13 residues. Looked up from germline, CDR1 is SGHTA and CDR2 is FQGNSA. V shed 8 bases and J shed 1 base, with 11 bases lying between them. Sequencing used immunoSEQ multiplex PCR; TCRdb keeps in-frame clones, though not all of them. The repertoire holds 25,000 to 35,000 clones, with roughly two thirds as singletons. All patients experienced relapse after autologous stem cell transplantation, and brentuximab vedotin exposure was variable. Sequenced here: peripheral blood mononuclear cells (PBMCs), sampled before the second cycle of nivolumab. The chain couples TRBV7-2 to TRBJ1-2; TRBD1 might be the D (6 bases). This sequence was found in a human donor with classical Hodgkin lymphoma. In DNA form, the CDR3 reads TGTGCCAGCTCGGGGGCGTTTAACTATGGCTACACCTTC. It translates to CASSGAFNYGYTF. Filled out from reference TRBV7-2 and TRBJ1-2, the complete variable domain reads GAGVSQSPSNKVTEKGKDVELRCDPISGHTALYWYRQSLGQGLEFLIYFQGNSAPDKSGLPSDRFSAERTGGSVSTLTIQRTQQEDSAVYLCASSGAFNYGYTFGSGTRLTVV.